One and the same sample provided the 29 T cell receptor beta chains below, sequenced in a study of radiation and T cells in renal cell carcinoma. TCRdb keeps only in-frame clones here, not all; method: immunoSEQ multiplex PCR. The table lists 130,000 to 150,000 clones, roughly 90% of them singletons. Noted time point: blood 4 weeks post-SBRT, at nephrectomy. The treatment denotes: 15 Gy SBRT to primary tumor, nephrectomy 4 weeks later. The sequencing used blood, collected from a patient whose treatment included radiotherapy and nephrectomy. The receptors were sampled from a woman aged 45-60 years with renal cell carcinoma.

The V call is TRBV7-9, the J call TRBJ1-2; D call uncertain. V was pared by 1 base and J by 4 bases, with 10 bases between. The CDR3 totals 14 residues. Germline values: CDR1 SEHNR, CDR2 FQNEAQ (reference sequence). The CDR3 reads CASSLGGEPYGYTF. CDR3 coding DNA: TGTGCCAGCAGCTTAGGCGGGGAGCCCTATGGCTACACCTTC.

The J gene is TRBJ1-4, the V gene TRBV28; 9 nucleotides agree with TRBD1. J gave up 4 bases and V 4 bases, and 4 bases lay outside the gene matches. The germline V gene has CDR1 MDHEN and CDR2 SYDVKM. The CDR3 sequence is 15 residues long. CDR3 loop: CASSSTGGLNEKLFF. The DNA of the CDR3 is TGTGCCAGCAGTTCCACAGGGGGCCTTAATGAAAAACTGTTTTTT.

The V and J genes are TRBV4-2 and TRBJ2-5; D not certain. Germline CDR1 LGHNA, CDR2 YNFKEQ. Trimming removed 0 bases at V and 5 bases at J, with 7 bases between. The CDR3 covers 13 residues. The CDR3 reads CASSQDPFETQYF. CDR3 coding DNA: TGTGCCAGCAGCCAAGATCCCTTCGAGACCCAGTACTTC.

The CDR3 protein is CASSDGGGFYGYTF. The CDR3 DNA sequence: TGTGCCAGCAGTGACGGGGGCGGATTCTATGGCTACACCTTC. The genes are TRBV6-1 and TRBJ1-2, with a weak D call TRBD1 (6 bases). Trimming removed 3 bases at V and 4 bases at J, with 12 bases between. In germline, CDR1 is MNHNS, CDR2 SASEGT. The length of the CDR3 is 14 residues.

CDR3 DNA sequence: TGTGCCACCAGCCTTTCGGACAGGGTAGAGACCCAGTACTTC. The encoded protein is CATSLSDRVETQYF. The chain uses TRBV15 and TRBJ2-5, with TRBD1 matching 8 bases. Unmatched junction bases numbered 6, after V lost 5 bases and J lost 4 bases. Looked up from germline, CDR1 is LNHNV and CDR2 is YYDKDF (reference sequence). The CDR3 is made up of 14 amino acids.

V and J are TRBV4-3 and TRBJ2-1, with 13 bases that match TRBD2. CDR3 length: 15 amino acids. Germline V lookup: CDR1 LGHNA, CDR2 YSLEER. V lost 4 bases, J lost 8 bases, and 5 bases stayed unmatched. CDR3 region: CASSPILAGGYEQFF. CDR3 nucleotides: TGCGCCAGCAGCCCTATACTAGCGGGAGGGTATGAGCAGTTCTTC.

V gene TRBV6-5 combines with J gene TRBJ2-5; D is possibly TRBD2 (6 bases). CDR1 is MNHEY and CDR2 is SVGAGI in the germline V gene. The CDR3 loop spans 16 amino acids. The V end was cut by 2 bases, the J end by 2 bases, with 15 bases between. The CDR3 is CASSYRGRSPQETQYF. CDR3 in DNA: TGTGCCAGCAGTTACCGGGGGAGGTCCCCGCAAGAGACCCAGTACTTC.

V and J are TRBV19 and TRBJ1-1, with a weak D call TRBD1 (6 bases). The germline V and J ends were trimmed by 6 bases and 3 bases, with 8 bases remaining between them. The germline gives CDR1 LNHDA, CDR2 SQIVND (reference sequence). This CDR3 region has 12 residues. The CDR3 nucleotides read TGTGCCAGTAGCCACAGGGACACTGAAGCTTTCTTT. It yields the protein CASSHRDTEAFF. Full variable domain (remainder filled in from reference TRBV19 and TRBJ1-1): DGGITQSPKYLFRKEGQNVTLSCEQNLNHDAMYWYRQDPGQGLRLIYYSQIVNDFQKGDIAEGYSVSREKKESFPLTVTSAQKNPTAFYLCASSHRDTEAFFGQGTRLTVV.

The genes are TRBV19 and TRBJ2-7; D remains ambiguous. CDR3 length: 13 residues. CDR1 is LNHDA and CDR2 is SQIVND in the germline V gene (reference sequence). V dropped 8 bases and J dropped 6 bases, with 17 bases sitting between them. Here the CDR3 DNA reads TGTGCCAGTTCCCGATCCACAGAGTCCGAGCAGTACTTC. It codes for CASSRSTESEQYF.

J is TRBJ2-5 and V is TRBV7-2; 9 bases are a match to TRBD2. The trim removed 1 base at V and 4 bases at J, leaving 4 bases unmatched. This CDR3 region has 15 residues. Looked up from germline, CDR1 is SGHTA and CDR2 is FQGNSA. The CDR3 nucleotides read TGTGCCAGCAGCTTAGGGGCGGGAGGGCGAGAGACCCAGTACTTC. This encodes CASSLGAGGRETQYF. The whole variable domain, filled in from reference TRBV7-2 and TRBJ2-5, reads GAGVSQSPSNKVTEKGKDVELRCDPISGHTALYWYRQSLGQGLEFLIYFQGNSAPDKSGLPSDRFSAERTGGSVSTLTIQRTQQEDSAVYLCASSLGAGGRETQYFGPGTRLLVL.

This clone was observed a few times. The rearrangement uses TRBV5-1 and TRBJ2-5; TRBD1 agrees at 9 bases. The ends lost 7 bases at V and 2 bases at J; junction bases unmatched: 9. Germline V lookup: CDR1 SGHRS, CDR2 YFSETQ. This CDR3 is built from 15 residues. The CDR3 sequence is CASQVSGTGQETQYF. The CDR3 nucleotides read TGCGCCAGCCAGGTCTCCGGGACAGGGCAAGAGACCCAGTACTTC.

This clone was found a few times. This chain uses TRBV5-4 with TRBJ2-7; 12 bases match TRBD1. V lost 2 bases to trimming and J lost 4 bases; unmatched junction nucleotides: 4. The CDR3 consists of 15 residues. Germline V lookup: CDR1 SGHNT, CDR2 YYREEE (reference sequence). The CDR3 nucleotides read TGTGCCAGCAGCTTACCGGGACAGGGGGCGTACGAGCAGTACTTC. Protein: CASSLPGQGAYEQYF.

The chain combines TRBV7-2 with TRBJ2-7, with unresolved D. V lost 5 bases to trimming and J lost 4 bases, with 12 bases between them. The CDR3 totals 13 residues. CDR1 is SGHTA, CDR2 FQGNSA, per germline. CDR3 amino acids: CASSHSSIYEQYF. The CDR3 DNA reads TGTGCCAGCAGCCACTCCAGCATTTACGAGCAGTACTTC.

This clone occurred once. The chain uses TRBV5-4 and TRBJ1-3, with 7 bases lining up with TRBD1. The CDR3 spans 14 residues. Trimming at V came to 2 bases and at J to 4 bases, leaving 3 bases not matched to a gene. CDR1 SGHNT and CDR2 YYREEE come from the germline V gene (reference sequence). The CDR3 coding sequence is TGTGCCAGCAGCTTAGGACAGGCCGGAAACACCATATATTTT. This codes for CASSLGQAGNTIYF.

The CDR3 protein is CASSRDSSYEKLFF. In DNA, the CDR3 is TGTGCCAGCAGCCGGGACAGCAGCTATGAAAAACTGTTTTTT. The V gene is TRBV7-2, the J gene TRBJ1-4; 7 nucleotides line up with TRBD1. Per the germline V gene, CDR1 is SGHTA and CDR2 is FQGNSA. The CDR3 has 14 amino acids. V lost 5 bases and J lost 6; bases outside the gene matches: 6.

The chain combines TRBV28 with TRBJ2-3; TRBD1 matches 7 bases. The length of the CDR3 is 15 residues. V dropped 5 bases and J dropped 2; count of bases not matched to a gene: 7. The germline V gene has CDR1 MDHEN and CDR2 SYDVKM. DNA for the CDR3: TGTGCCAGCAGTCCCCCGGACAGGCTCACAGATACGCAGTATTTT. Protein product: CASSPPDRLTDTQYF.

The V call is TRBV6-5, the J call TRBJ1-2; the D gene is possibly TRBD1 (5 bases). The germline V gene encodes CDR1 MNHEY and CDR2 SVGAGI. This CDR3 spans 14 amino acids. The V gene lost 5 bases and the J gene lost 4 bases, with 14 bases spanning the gap. The CDR3 spells CASSERRGGYGYTF. Here the CDR3 DNA reads TGTGCCAGCAGTGAAAGGAGGGGCGGCTATGGCTACACCTTC.

This sequence joins TRBV7-2 and TRBJ2-3; D might be TRBD2 (7 bases). The CDR3 is made up of 15 amino acids. CDR1 and CDR2 (germline): SGHTA, FQGNSA. Trimming shortened V by 5 bases and J by 5 bases, and 17 bases separated the two germline ends. CDR3: CASSPGGGGKDTQYF. The CDR3 region has the DNA TGTGCCAGCAGCCCCGGGGGCGGGGGCAAAGATACGCAGTATTTT.

This clone appeared a few times. The chain joins TRBV19 to TRBJ2-7; either TRBD1 or TRBD2 may fit D (7 bases each). Trimming pared 7 bases from V and 2 bases from J, leaving 18 bases between. This CDR3 spans 15 amino acids. Germline lookup yields CDR1 LNHDA and CDR2 SQIVND (reference sequence). CDR3 region: CASTEGGGFAYEQYF. The CDR3 DNA sequence: TGTGCCAGTACCGAGGGAGGGGGCTTCGCCTACGAGCAGTACTTC.

This clone is a singleton in its sample. V and J are TRBV7-7 and TRBJ2-1; TRBD1 is a possible D gene (6 bases). CDR1 SSHAT and CDR2 FNYEAQ come from the germline V gene (reference sequence). V shed 3 bases and J shed 7 bases, with 10 bases lying between them. The CDR3 loop spans 13 amino acids. The CDR3 loop is CASSFLGQNEQFF. The CDR3 DNA reads TGTGCCAGCAGCTTCCTAGGACAGAATGAGCAGTTCTTC.

This chain connects TRBV11-2 to TRBJ2-7; 9 bases map to TRBD1. J lost 5 bases, V lost 2 bases, and 7 bases had no gene match. The V gene's germline CDR1 is SGHAT and CDR2 FQNNGV. CDR3 length equals 15 residues. This CDR3 is CASSLNRDRAHEQYF. The CDR3, as DNA: TGTGCCAGCAGCTTAAACCGGGACAGGGCCCACGAGCAGTACTTC.

This chain links TRBV14 with TRBJ1-4; D is unclear. Looked up from germline, CDR1 is SGHDN and CDR2 is FVKESK. Between the trimmed V and J ends, which lost 4 bases and 8 bases, there was a span of 8 bases. The CDR3 is made up of 12 amino acids. The CDR3 DNA sequence: TGTGCCAGCAGCCGTTGGCGAGAAAAACTGTTTTTT. Amino acids: CASSRWREKLFF.

The chain combines TRBV19 with TRBJ2-7; 7 nucleotides line up with TRBD1. Germline V gives CDR1 LNHDA, CDR2 SQIVND (reference sequence). The CDR3 runs to 14 residues. Trimming at V came to 6 bases and at J to 4 bases, leaving 9 bases not matched to a gene. The CDR3 DNA sequence: TGTGCCAGTAGCCCGCAGGGGGTAAGATACGAGCAGTACTTC. It yields the protein CASSPQGVRYEQYF. The whole variable domain, remainder taken from reference TRBV19 and TRBJ2-7, is DGGITQSPKYLFRKEGQNVTLSCEQNLNHDAMYWYRQDPGQGLRLIYYSQIVNDFQKGDIAEGYSVSREKKESFPLTVTSAQKNPTAFYLCASSPQGVRYEQYFGPGTRLTVT.

The genes are TRBV5-1 and TRBJ1-1; D is undetermined. Germline CDR1 and CDR2: SGHRS and YFSETQ. V shed 4 bases and J shed 3 bases, with 10 bases lying between them. This CDR3 is built from 13 residues. The CDR3 DNA reads TGCGCCAGCAGCCACGACCCGGACACTGAAGCTTTCTTT. Protein sequence: CASSHDPDTEAFF.

The rearrangement uses TRBV18 and TRBJ2-3; a weak D match, TRBD2 (5 bases). V lost 5 bases and J lost 0, with 12 bases in between. CDR1 is KGHSH, CDR2 LQKENI, per germline. CDR3 size: 15 residues. The CDR3 loop reads CASSGSGPSTDTQYF. Written as DNA, the CDR3 is TGTGCCAGCTCAGGGAGCGGACCTAGCACAGATACGCAGTATTTT. The whole variable domain, filled in from reference TRBV18 and TRBJ2-3, reads NAGVMQNPRHLVRRRGQEARLRCSPMKGHSHVYWYRQLPEEGLKFMVYLQKENIIDESGMPKERFSAEFPKEGPSILRIQQVVRGDSAAYFCASSGSGPSTDTQYFGPGTRLTVL.

The chain has TRBV4-1 and TRBJ2-2; 12 bases agree with TRBD2. Trimming cost V 1 base and J 8 bases; bases outside gene matches: 8. The CDR3 is made up of 17 amino acids. The germline V gene has CDR1 MGHRA and CDR2 YSYEKL. The CDR3 DNA reads as TGCGCCAGCAGCCAAGGACTAGCGGGAGCGTCAGGAGGGGAGCTGTTTTTT. It codes for CASSQGLAGASGGELFF.

The rearrangement joins TRBV7-2 to TRBJ2-1; D tentatively reads TRBD1 or TRBD2 (6 bases each). Germline CDR1 is SGHTA and CDR2 is FQGNSA. CDR3 size: 14 residues. The germline V and J ends were trimmed by 4 bases and 10 bases, with 17 bases remaining between them. For the CDR3, the DNA is TGTGCCAGCAGCTCTAAGGGGGGCCGGAGGGAGCAGTTCTTC. Protein: CASSSKGGRREQFF.

The rearrangement uses TRBV6-1 and TRBJ1-1; 7 bases are shared with TRBD1. The J segment lost 3 bases and the V segment lost 6 bases, leaving 7 bases of the junction unmatched. This CDR3 region has 14 residues. Per the germline V gene, CDR1 is MNHNS and CDR2 is SASEGT. CDR3 protein: CASSTGVRDTEAFF. CDR3 nucleotide sequence: TGTGCCAGCAGCACAGGGGTGCGGGACACTGAAGCTTTCTTT.

The genes are TRBV28 and TRBJ1-4; D might be TRBD1 (5 bases). The V gene lost 2 bases and the J gene lost 16 bases, with 20 bases spanning the gap. Per the germline V gene, CDR1 is MDHEN and CDR2 is SYDVKM. The CDR3 sequence is 14 residues long. The chain's CDR3 is CASSLAGGGRSPFF. The CDR3 DNA sequence: TGTGCCAGCAGTTTAGCGGGGGGTGGACGTTCCCCGTTTTTT.